This entry lists 21 T cell receptor beta chains sequenced from one sample in a study of blood T cells in healthy people across ages. Alongside a J-beta primer mix, a sample-barcoded 5' primer served in a second PCR lasting roughly 6 to 11 cycles. TCRdb itself ran the 5' RACE reads through MiXCR, one entry per CDR3 protein. This sample has 700,000 to 1,000,000 distinct CDR3 sequences, with around two fifths found just once. The specimen was blood. The receptors here all came from a man aged 55 to 70 in good health.

In this sample, this clonotype turned up a few times. The rearrangement joins TRBV5-1 to TRBJ2-7; D is perhaps TRBD1 (6 bases). The CDR3 is made up of 15 amino acids. The V end lost 4 bases, the J end lost 4 bases, and 18 bases lay between the germline ends. Germline loops: CDR1 SGHRS, CDR2 YFSETQ. CDR3 residues: CASSPGQDSIYEQYF. The CDR3 nucleotides read TGCGCCAGCAGCCCGGGTCAGGACAGCATATACGAGCAGTACTTC.

This clonotype was seen a handful of times. This chain connects TRBV6-6 to TRBJ1-1; D remains unclear. In germline, CDR1 is MNHNY, CDR2 SVGAGI (reference sequence). V lost 2 bases and J 8 bases, leaving 12 bases between the germline ends. The CDR3 spans 13 residues. CDR3 in amino acids: CASSYRRAEEAFF. DNA for the CDR3: TGTGCCAGCAGTTACAGGAGGGCGGAAGAAGCTTTCTTT.

This sequence joins TRBV12-3 or TRBV12-4 and TRBJ2-3, with 14 bases matching TRBD2. V gave up 5 bases and J gave up 6 bases; unmatched junction bases: 13. The CDR3 totals 18 residues. The CDR3 region is CASSPRLAGGPDGDTQYF. CDR3 sequence (DNA): TGTGCCAGCAGTCCGCGACTAGCGGGGGGGCCTGACGGGGATACGCAGTATTTT.

This clonotype has just a few counts. The rearrangement uses TRBV3-1 and TRBJ1-5; no definite D call. Trimming stripped 0 bases from V and 6 bases from J, with 3 bases between. Germline CDR1 is LGHDT and CDR2 is YNNKEL (reference sequence). The CDR3 consists of 12 residues. CDR3 sequence reads: CASSQDRQPQHF. CDR3 DNA: TGTGCCAGCAGCCAAGATCGTCAGCCCCAGCATTTT.

Many counts were recorded for this clonotype. The chain has TRBV4-3 and TRBJ2-1; D is tentatively TRBD1 or TRBD2 (6 bases each). The CDR3 is 14 amino acids. Trimming removed 0 bases from V and 8 bases from J, with 11 bases in between. Germline values: CDR1 LGHNA, CDR2 YSLEER. The CDR3 DNA sequence: TGCGCCAGCAGCCAAGAGGAGGGGGGCTATGAGCAGTTCTTC. This translates into CASSQEEGGYEQFF.

In regard to this clonotype: A clone one base away is much larger, so this may be a read error. The chain recombines TRBV9 with TRBJ2-2; no clear D gene. Deletions cut 4 bases from V and 6 bases from J, with 7 bases between. This CDR3 has 12 amino acids. Germline loops: CDR1 SGDLS, CDR2 YYNGEE. CDR3 DNA: TGTGCCAGCAGCCCCTACCCCGGGGAGCTGTTTTTT. Its protein product is CASSPYPGELFF. The full variable domain, in which reference TRBV9 and TRBJ2-2 provide the parts outside the CDR3, is DSGVTQTPKHLITATGQRVTLRCSPRSGDLSVYWYQQSLDQGLQFLIQYYNGEERAKGNILERFSAQQFPDLHSELNLSSLELGDSALYFCASSPYPGELFFGEGSRLTVL.

This clonotype was observed many times. V usage is TRBV29-1 and J usage is TRBJ1-2; TRBD1 is a possible D gene (6 bases). This CDR3 is 12 amino acids long. V shed 8 bases and J shed 8 bases, with 18 bases lying between them. Germline lookup yields CDR1 SQVTM and CDR2 ANQGSEA. CDR3 coding DNA: TGCAGCCACAGGGACGCATGGGGAGGCTACACCTTC. Translation gives CSHRDAWGGYTF.

This rearrangement joins TRBV20-1 to TRBJ2-5, with 8 bases that match TRBD1. CDR3 length: 12 amino acids. Germline trimming cut 5 bases from V and 5 bases from J; bases unmatched to any gene: 4. CDR1 is DFQATT, CDR2 SNEGSKA, per germline (reference sequence). The CDR3 is CSADRGGETQYF. CDR3 DNA: TGCAGTGCTGACAGGGGTGGGGAGACCCAGTACTTC.

The chain combines TRBV20-1 with TRBJ1-4; no definite D call. In germline, CDR1 is DFQATT, CDR2 SNEGSKA (reference sequence). The V gene lost 3 bases and the J gene lost 3 bases, with 11 bases spanning the gap. The CDR3 loop spans 14 amino acids. The CDR3 DNA sequence: TGCAGTGCTAGGGAGTTTACGGCTAATGAAAAACTGTTTTTT. As protein: CSAREFTANEKLFF.

The genes are TRBV10-3 and TRBJ2-3; 8 bases agree with TRBD2. The J segment lost 0 bases and the V segment lost 9 bases, leaving 11 bases of the junction unmatched. The CDR3 is 16 residues long. CDR1 and CDR2 from the germline V gene are ENHRY and SYGVKD. The CDR3 sequence is CAMAKAIAGSTDTQYF. CDR3 coding DNA: TGTGCCATGGCTAAGGCTATAGCGGGGAGCACAGATACGCAGTATTTT.

The CDR3 protein is CASSQGWYYGYTF. The CDR3, as DNA: TGTGCCAGCAGCCAAGGGTGGTACTATGGCTACACCTTC. The chain employs TRBV14 and TRBJ1-2; no clear D. V was shortened by 1 base and J by 3 bases, with 6 bases between the two germline ends. Germline V CDR1 and CDR2: SGHDN, FVKESK. The CDR3 is 13 amino acids.

This clonotype was recorded a few times. A read error may produce the germline difference seen at one junction end. The chain links TRBV7-9 to TRBJ2-1; D perhaps matches TRBD1 (5 bases). The CDR3 is 12 amino acids. The germline V gene has CDR1 SEHNR and CDR2 FQNEAQ (reference sequence). Here the CDR3 reads CSSSPSSRVKFF. DNA of the CDR3: TGTTCCAGCAGCCCCTCTTCCAGGGTGAAGTTCTTC.

The chain employs TRBV5-1 and TRBJ2-7; D uncertain. From germline, CDR1 is SGHRS and CDR2 YFSETQ. Deletions cut 0 bases from V and 5 bases from J, with 15 bases between. This CDR3 has 15 amino acids. CDR3 sequence reads: CASSLDPGGSDEQYF. The CDR3, as DNA: TGCGCCAGCAGCTTGGACCCCGGCGGTTCGGACGAGCAGTACTTC.

A few counts support this clonotype. The gene calls are TRBV7-8 and TRBJ2-5; 8 nucleotides match TRBD2. The CDR3 totals 15 residues. Germline CDR1 reads SGHVS; CDR2 reads FQNEAQ. J was trimmed by 0 bases and V by 6 bases; bases with no gene match: 6. In DNA, the CDR3 is TGTGCCAGCAGGAAAAATAGCGGGGACCAAGAGACCCAGTACTTC. Translating it yields CASRKNSGDQETQYF. Full variable domain (outside the CDR3, taken from reference TRBV7-8 and TRBJ2-5): GAGVSQSPRYKVAKRGQDVALRCDPISGHVSLFWYQQALGQGPEFLTYFQNEAQLDKSGLPSDRFFAERPEGSVSTLKIQRTQQEDSAVYLCASRKNSGDQETQYFGPGTRLLVL.

This clonotype came up many times. The chain links TRBV5-1 to TRBJ1-1, with 8 bases aligning to TRBD1. This CDR3 has 14 amino acids. Germline CDR1 SGHRS, CDR2 YFSETQ. V trimming: 1 base; J trimming: 3 bases; junction bases outside the gene matches: 2. The CDR3 loop reads CASSLTGGDTEAFF. The DNA for the CDR3 is TGCGCCAGCAGCTTGACAGGGGGAGACACTGAAGCTTTCTTT.

The chain links TRBV6-5 to TRBJ2-7, with D uncertain. CDR3 size: 15 residues. V shed 3 bases and J shed 4 bases, with 16 bases lying between them. From germline, CDR1 is MNHEY and CDR2 SVGAGI. In nucleotides, the CDR3 is TGTGCCAGCAGTTATCAAGGAACCCCCTCTTACGAGCAGTACTTC. Protein sequence: CASSYQGTPSYEQYF.

The rearrangement uses TRBV20-1 and TRBJ1-4, with 11 positions matching TRBD1. J gave up 11 bases and V 6 bases, and 8 bases lay outside the gene matches. The CDR3 extends over 13 amino acids. The germline V gene has CDR1 DFQATT and CDR2 SNEGSKA (reference sequence). The CDR3 loop reads CSAPGQGEGKLFF. Written as DNA, the CDR3 is TGCAGTGCCCCGGGACAGGGGGAGGGGAAACTGTTTTTT.

V gene TRBV9 combines with J gene TRBJ2-5, with D tentatively TRBD2 (6 bases). The V gene lost 0 bases and the J gene lost 11 bases, with 20 bases spanning the gap. CDR1 SGDLS and CDR2 YYNGEE come from the germline V gene. This CDR3 has 15 residues. CDR3 coding DNA: TGTGCCAGCAGCGTAGGAGGAGGGGAGAGAGCGGAGCAGTACTTC. It yields the protein CASSVGGGERAEQYF.

The V call is TRBV28, the J call TRBJ1-1, with a weak D call TRBD1 (5 bases). Per the germline V gene, CDR1 is MDHEN and CDR2 is SYDVKM. The ends were cut back, 3 bases at V and 0 bases at J, with 8 bases in the middle. The CDR3 consists of 14 residues. The CDR3, as DNA: TGTGCCAGCAGTTTTGCGGGGGTGAACACTGAAGCTTTCTTT. It translates to CASSFAGVNTEAFF.

The chain carries TRBV7-2 and TRBJ1-1; 9 bases map to TRBD1. CDR3 length: 16 residues. Germline CDR1 is SGHTA and CDR2 is FQGNSA. V gave up 3 bases and J gave up 4 bases; unmatched junction bases: 9. CDR3 nucleotide sequence: TGTGCCAGCAGCTTCCCTAACAGGGGGCAGGGCACTGAAGCTTTCTTT. This codes for CASSFPNRGQGTEAFF.

The genes are TRBV12-3 or TRBV12-4 and TRBJ2-5; D not certain. The closer fit of TRBJ2-7 to the DNA end suggests the J call may be wrong. The CDR3 sequence is 15 residues long. The CDR3: CASSLAGLGSYEQYF. The DNA for the CDR3 is TGTGCCAGCAGTTTAGCGGGTTTAGGATCCTACGAGCAGTACTTC.